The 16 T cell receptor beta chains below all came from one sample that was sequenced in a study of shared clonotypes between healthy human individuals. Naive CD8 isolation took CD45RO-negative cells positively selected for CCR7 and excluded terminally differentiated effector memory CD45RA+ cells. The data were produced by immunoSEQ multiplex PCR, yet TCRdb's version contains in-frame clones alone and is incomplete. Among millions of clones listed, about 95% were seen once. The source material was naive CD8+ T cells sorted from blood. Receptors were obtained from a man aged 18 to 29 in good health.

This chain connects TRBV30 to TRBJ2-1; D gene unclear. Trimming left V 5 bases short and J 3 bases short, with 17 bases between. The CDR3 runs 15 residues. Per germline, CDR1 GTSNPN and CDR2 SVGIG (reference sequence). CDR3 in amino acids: CAWDDLSTGYNEQFF. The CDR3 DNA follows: TGTGCCTGGGACGATTTATCGACTGGCTACAATGAGCAGTTCTTC.

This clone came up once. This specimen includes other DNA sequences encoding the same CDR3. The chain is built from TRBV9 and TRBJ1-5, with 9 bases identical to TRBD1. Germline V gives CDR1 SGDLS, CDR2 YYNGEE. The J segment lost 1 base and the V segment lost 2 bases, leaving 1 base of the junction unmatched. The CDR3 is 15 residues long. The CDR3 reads CASSVGQGSNQPQHF. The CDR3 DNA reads TGTGCCAGCAGCGTTGGACAGGGGAGCAATCAGCCCCAGCATTTT. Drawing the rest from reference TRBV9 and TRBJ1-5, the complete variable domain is DSGVTQTPKHLITATGQRVTLRCSPRSGDLSVYWYQQSLDQGLQFLIQYYNGEERAKGNILERFSAQQFPDLHSELNLSSLELGDSALYFCASSVGQGSNQPQHFGDGTRLSIL.

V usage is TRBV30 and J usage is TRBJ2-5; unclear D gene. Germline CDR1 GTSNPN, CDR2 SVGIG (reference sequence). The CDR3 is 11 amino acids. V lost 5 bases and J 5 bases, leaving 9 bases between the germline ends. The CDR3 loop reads CAWGLGETQYF. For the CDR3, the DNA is TGTGCCTGGGGGCTAGGGGAGACCCAGTACTTC.

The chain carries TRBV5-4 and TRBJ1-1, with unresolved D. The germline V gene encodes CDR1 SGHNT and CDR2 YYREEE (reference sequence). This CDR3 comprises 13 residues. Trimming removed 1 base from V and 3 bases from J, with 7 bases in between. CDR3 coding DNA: TGTGCCAGCAGCTTGACGTCAGACACTGAAGCTTTCTTT. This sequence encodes CASSLTSDTEAFF.

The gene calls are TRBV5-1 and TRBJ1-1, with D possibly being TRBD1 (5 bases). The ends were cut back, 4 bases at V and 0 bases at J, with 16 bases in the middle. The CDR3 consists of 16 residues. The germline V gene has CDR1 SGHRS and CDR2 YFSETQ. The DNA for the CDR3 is TGCGCCAGCAGCCCGACAGATACGGGGATGAACACTGAAGCTTTCTTT. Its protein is CASSPTDTGMNTEAFF.

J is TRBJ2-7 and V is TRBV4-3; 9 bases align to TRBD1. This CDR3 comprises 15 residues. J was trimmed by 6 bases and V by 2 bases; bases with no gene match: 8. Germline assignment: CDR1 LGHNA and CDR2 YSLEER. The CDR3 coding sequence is TGCGCCAGCAGCCAATCCGGGACAGGGTCGGTCGAGCAGTACTTC. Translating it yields CASSQSGTGSVEQYF.

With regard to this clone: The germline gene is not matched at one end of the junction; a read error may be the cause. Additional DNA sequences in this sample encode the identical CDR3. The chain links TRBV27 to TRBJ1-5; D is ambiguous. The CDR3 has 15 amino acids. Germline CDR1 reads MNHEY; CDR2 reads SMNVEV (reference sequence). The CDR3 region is CASSLSGSSNQPQHF. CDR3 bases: TGTGCCAGCAGTCTATCAGGTTCTAGCAATCAGCCCCAGCATTTT.

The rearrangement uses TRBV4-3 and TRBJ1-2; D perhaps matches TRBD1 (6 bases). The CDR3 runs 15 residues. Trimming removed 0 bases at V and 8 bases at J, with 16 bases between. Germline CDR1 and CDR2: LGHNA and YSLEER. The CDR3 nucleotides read TGCGCCAGCAGCCAAGACCTCGAGACAGGAGTCGGCTACACCTTC. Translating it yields CASSQDLETGVGYTF.

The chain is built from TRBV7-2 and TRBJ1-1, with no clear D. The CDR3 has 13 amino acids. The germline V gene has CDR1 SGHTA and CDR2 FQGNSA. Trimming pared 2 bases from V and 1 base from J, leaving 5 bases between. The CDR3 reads CASSLWPNTEAFF. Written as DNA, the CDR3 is TGTGCCAGCAGCTTATGGCCGAACACTGAAGCTTTCTTT.

The CDR3 coding sequence is TGTGCCAGCAGTTACGCTGAGGGGGCTAGCACAGATACGCAGTATTTT. Translated, it gives CASSYAEGASTDTQYF. The chain uses TRBV6-5 and TRBJ2-3, with 7 bases identical to TRBD1. The CDR3 length is 16 residues. Germline lookup yields CDR1 MNHEY and CDR2 SVGAGI. J was trimmed by 0 bases and V by 2 bases; bases with no gene match: 5.

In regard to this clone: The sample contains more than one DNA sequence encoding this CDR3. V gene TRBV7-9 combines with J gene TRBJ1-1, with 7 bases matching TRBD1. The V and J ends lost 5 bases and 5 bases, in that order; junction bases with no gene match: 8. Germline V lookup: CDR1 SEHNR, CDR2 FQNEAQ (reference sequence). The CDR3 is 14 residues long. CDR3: CASSPRTGGTEAFF. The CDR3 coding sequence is TGTGCCAGCAGCCCCCGGACAGGAGGGACTGAAGCTTTCTTT.

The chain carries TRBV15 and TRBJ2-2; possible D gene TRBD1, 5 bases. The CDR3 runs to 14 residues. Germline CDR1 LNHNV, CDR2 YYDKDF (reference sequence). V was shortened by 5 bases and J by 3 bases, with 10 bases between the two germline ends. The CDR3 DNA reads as TGTGCCACCAGCGAGGACACATACACCGGGGAGCTGTTTTTT. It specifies CATSEDTYTGELFF.

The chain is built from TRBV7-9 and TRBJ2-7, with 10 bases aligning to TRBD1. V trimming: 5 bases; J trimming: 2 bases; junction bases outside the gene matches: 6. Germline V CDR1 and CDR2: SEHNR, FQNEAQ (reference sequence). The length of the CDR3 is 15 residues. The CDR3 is CASSPVGTGAYEQYF. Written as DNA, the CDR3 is TGTGCCAGCAGCCCCGTCGGGACAGGGGCCTACGAGCAGTACTTC.

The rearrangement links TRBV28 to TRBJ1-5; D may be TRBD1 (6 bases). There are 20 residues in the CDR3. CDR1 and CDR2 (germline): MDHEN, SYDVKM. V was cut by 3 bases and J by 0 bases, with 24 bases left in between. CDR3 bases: TGTGCCAGCAGTTTCGTCCCCTTTGAGGACAGACATTATAGCAATCAGCCCCAGCATTTT. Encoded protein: CASSFVPFEDRHYSNQPQHF.

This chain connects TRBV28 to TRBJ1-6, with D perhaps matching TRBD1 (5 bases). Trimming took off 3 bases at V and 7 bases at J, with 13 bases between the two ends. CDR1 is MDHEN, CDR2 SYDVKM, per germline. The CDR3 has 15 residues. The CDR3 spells CASSFPLDRNSPLHF. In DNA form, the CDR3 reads TGTGCCAGCAGTTTTCCCCTTGACAGAAATTCACCCCTCCACTTT.

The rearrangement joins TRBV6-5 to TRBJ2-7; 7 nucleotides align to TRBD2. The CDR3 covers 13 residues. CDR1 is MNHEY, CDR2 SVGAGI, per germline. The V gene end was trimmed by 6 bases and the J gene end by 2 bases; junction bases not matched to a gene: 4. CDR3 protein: CASSPSGPYEQYF. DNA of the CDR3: TGTGCCAGCAGCCCTAGCGGACCCTACGAGCAGTACTTC.